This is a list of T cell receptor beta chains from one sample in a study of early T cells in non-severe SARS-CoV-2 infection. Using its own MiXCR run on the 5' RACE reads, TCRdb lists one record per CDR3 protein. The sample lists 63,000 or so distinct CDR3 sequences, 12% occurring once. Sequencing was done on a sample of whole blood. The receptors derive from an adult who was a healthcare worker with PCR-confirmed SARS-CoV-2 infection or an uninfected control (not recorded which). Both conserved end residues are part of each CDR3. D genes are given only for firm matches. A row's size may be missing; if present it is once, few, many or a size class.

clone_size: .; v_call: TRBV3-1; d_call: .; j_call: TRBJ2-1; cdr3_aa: CASSQLPSGFYNEQFF; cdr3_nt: TGTGCCAGCAGCCAACTGCCTAGTGGTTTCTACAATGAGCAGTTCTTC
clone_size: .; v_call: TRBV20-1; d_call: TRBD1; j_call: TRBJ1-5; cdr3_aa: CSALRDRGNQPQHF; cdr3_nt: TGCAGTGCCCTCCGCGACAGGGGCAATCAGCCCCAGCATTTT
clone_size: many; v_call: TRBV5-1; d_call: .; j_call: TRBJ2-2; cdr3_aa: CASSSPWAGELFF; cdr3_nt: TGCGCCAGCAGCTCCCCGTGGGCCGGGGAGCTGTTTTTT
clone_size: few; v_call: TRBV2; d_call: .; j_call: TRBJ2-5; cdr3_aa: CASTIQETQYF; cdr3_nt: TGTGCCAGCACGATCCAAGAGACCCAGTACTTC
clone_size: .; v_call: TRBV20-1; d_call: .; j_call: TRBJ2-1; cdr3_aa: CSATTSFEQFF; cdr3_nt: TGCAGTGCTACTACTAGTTTTGAGCAGTTCTTC
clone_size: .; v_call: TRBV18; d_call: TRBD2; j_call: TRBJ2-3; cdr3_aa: CASSPILLAGGPGTDTQYF; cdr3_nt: TGTGCCAGCTCACCGATACTATTGGCGGGAGGGCCAGGCACAGATACGCAGTATTTT
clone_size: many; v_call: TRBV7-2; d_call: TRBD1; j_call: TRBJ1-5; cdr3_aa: CASSSGRQGALEPQHF; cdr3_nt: TGTGCCAGCAGCTCGGGGAGACAGGGGGCATTGGAGCCCCAGCATTTT
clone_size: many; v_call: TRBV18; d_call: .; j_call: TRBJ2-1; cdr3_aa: CASSPRDSYNEQFF; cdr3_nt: TGTGCCAGCTCACCCCGGGACTCCTACAATGAGCAGTTCTTC
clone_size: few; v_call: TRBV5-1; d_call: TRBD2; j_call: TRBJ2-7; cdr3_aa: CASSTSSGGPIYEQYF; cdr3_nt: TGCGCCAGCAGCACCTCTAGCGGGGGCCCAATTTACGAGCAGTACTTC
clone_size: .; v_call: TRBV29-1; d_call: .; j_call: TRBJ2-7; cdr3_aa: CSVVTGLSYEQYF; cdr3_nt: TGCAGCGTTGTTACAGGTCTCTCCTACGAGCAGTACTTC
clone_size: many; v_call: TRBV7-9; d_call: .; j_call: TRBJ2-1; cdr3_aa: CASSSPGATYNEQFF; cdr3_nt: TGTGCCAGCAGCTCCCCCGGGGCCACCTACAATGAGCAGTTCTTC